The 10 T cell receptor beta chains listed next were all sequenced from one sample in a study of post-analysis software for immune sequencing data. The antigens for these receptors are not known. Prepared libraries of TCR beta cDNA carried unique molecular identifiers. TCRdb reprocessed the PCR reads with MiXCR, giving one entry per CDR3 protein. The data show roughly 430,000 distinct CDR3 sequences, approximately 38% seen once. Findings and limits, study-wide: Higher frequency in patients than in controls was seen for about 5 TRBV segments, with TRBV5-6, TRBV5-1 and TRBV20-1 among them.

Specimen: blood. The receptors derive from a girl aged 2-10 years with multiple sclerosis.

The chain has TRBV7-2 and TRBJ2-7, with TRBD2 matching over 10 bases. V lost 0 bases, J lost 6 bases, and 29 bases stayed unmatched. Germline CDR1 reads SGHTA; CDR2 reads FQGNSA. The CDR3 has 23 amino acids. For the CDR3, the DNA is TGTGCCAGCAGCTTAGCGCCCTACTCTAGCGGGAGAGGGTCGGAGGATCGGTTGATCGAGCAGTACTTC. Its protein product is CASSLAPYSSGRGSEDRLIEQYF.

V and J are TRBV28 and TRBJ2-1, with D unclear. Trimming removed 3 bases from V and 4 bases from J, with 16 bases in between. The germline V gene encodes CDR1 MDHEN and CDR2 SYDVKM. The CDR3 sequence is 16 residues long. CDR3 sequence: CASSLYLGPGYNEQFF. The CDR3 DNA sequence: TGTGCCAGCAGTTTGTATCTCGGACCCGGATACAATGAGCAGTTCTTC.

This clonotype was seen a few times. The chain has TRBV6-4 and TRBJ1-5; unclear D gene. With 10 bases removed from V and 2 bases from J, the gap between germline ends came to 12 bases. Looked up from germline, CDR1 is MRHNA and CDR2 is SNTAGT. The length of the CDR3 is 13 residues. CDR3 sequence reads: CANRRLGNQPQHF. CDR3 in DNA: TGTGCCAACCGAAGGCTTGGCAATCAGCCCCAGCATTTT.

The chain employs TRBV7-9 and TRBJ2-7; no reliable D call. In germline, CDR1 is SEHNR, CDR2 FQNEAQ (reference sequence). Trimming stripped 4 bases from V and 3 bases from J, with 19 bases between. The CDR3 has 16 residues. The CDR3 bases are TGTGCCAGCAGCTCTCCGGACGGATTCCCTTACTACGAGCAGTACTTC. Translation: CASSSPDGFPYYEQYF.

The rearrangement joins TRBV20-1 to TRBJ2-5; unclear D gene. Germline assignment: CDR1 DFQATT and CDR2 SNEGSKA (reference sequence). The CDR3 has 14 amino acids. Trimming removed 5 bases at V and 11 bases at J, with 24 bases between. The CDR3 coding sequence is TGCAGTGCTCCGACGGCCCCTCATTACAATGAGCAGTACTTC. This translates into CSAPTAPHYNEQYF.

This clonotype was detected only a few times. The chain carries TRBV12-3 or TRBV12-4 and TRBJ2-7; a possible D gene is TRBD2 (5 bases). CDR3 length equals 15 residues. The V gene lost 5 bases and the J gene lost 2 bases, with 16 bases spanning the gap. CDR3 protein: CASSQSGEWAYEQYF. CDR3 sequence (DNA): TGTGCCAGCAGTCAGAGCGGTGAGTGGGCCTACGAGCAGTACTTC.

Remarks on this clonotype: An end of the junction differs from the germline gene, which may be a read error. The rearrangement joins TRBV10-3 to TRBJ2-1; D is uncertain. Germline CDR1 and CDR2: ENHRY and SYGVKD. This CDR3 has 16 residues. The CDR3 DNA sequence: TGTGCCATCAGTGATACTGTAGATCAATACAAGGGTGAGCGGTTCTTC. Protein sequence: CAISDTVDQYKGERFF.

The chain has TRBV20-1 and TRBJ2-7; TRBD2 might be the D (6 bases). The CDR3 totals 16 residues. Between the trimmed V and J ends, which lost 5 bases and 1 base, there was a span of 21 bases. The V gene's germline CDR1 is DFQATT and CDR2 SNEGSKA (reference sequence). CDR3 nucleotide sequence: TGCAGTGCTGGCCGCGGGACCACACTAAAATCCTACGAGCAGTACTTC. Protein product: CSAGRGTTLKSYEQYF.

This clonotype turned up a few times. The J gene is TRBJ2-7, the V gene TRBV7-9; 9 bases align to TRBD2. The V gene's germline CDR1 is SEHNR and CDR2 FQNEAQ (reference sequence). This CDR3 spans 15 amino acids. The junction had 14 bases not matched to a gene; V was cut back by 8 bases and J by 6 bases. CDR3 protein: CASAPFLGSGSEQYF. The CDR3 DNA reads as TGTGCCAGCGCCCCCTTCTTGGGTAGCGGGAGCGAGCAGTACTTC. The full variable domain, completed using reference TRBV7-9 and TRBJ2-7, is DTGVSQNPRHKITKRGQNVTFRCDPISEHNRLYWYRQTLGQGPEFLTYFQNEAQLEKSRLLSDRFSAERPKGSFSTLEIQRTEQGDSAMYLCASAPFLGSGSEQYFGPGTRLTVT.

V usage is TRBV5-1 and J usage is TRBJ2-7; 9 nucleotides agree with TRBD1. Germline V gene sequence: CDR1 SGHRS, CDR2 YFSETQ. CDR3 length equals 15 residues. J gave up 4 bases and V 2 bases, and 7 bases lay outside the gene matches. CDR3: CASSFWTGAIYEQYF. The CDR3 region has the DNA TGCGCCAGCAGCTTTTGGACAGGGGCGATTTACGAGCAGTACTTC.